This paragraph covers one T cell receptor (beta chain) sequence. This sample was taken from a study of cytomegalovirus exposure and HLA in healthy donors. Using immunoSEQ multiplex PCR, the repertoire was profiled, and TCRdb retains in-frame clones only, with some absent. This sample has 130,000 to 150,000 clones, with approximately 90% found just once. This CDR3 contains 12 residues. V was pared by 6 bases and J by 1 base, with 7 bases between. Germline loops: CDR1 KGHSH, CDR2 LQKENI. Sequenced sample: PBMCs. The receptor's source is a man aged 18-30 years in good health and CMV-seronegative. The chain carries TRBV18 and TRBJ2-7; D possibly corresponds to TRBD2 (5 bases). The CDR3 region is CASSQRSYEQYF. The CDR3 bases are TGTGCCAGCTCCCAGCGGTCCTACGAGCAGTACTTC.